The 5 T cell receptor beta chains given below trace back to one sample, sequenced in a study of human T cells and chemical hapten exposure. Using its own MiXCR run on the RACE reads, TCRdb lists one record per CDR3 protein. The data contain roughly 120,000 distinct CDR3 sequences, approximately 9% of them singletons. Documented time point: healthy volunteer bleed at 2 weeks. Someone pulled total RNA out of unfractionated whole blood. Material for sequencing was whole blood. Every receptor here comes from a male donor in good health. Some clones in this sample may be carry-over from other donors' samples.

This clonotype was detected ten times or more. CDR3 loop: CASSFAGGQINEQFF. CDR3 sequence (DNA): TGTGCCAGCAGTTTCGCAGGGGGCCAGATCAATGAGCAGTTCTTC. This chain uses TRBV2 with TRBJ2-1, with 8 bases matching TRBD1. CDR3 length equals 15 residues. Per germline, CDR1 SNHLY and CDR2 FYNNEI. Trimming at V came to 5 bases and at J to 6 bases, leaving 9 bases not matched to a gene.

The chain carries TRBV25-1 and TRBJ1-5; D is perhaps TRBD1 (5 bases). Looked up from germline, CDR1 is MGHDK and CDR2 is SYGVNS. The CDR3 spans 14 residues. The V end lost 5 bases, the J end lost 1 base, and 9 bases lay between the germline ends. In DNA, the CDR3 is TGTGCCAGCAGTCAAGAGGGGAGCAATCAGCCCCAGCATTTT. Translation gives CASSQEGSNQPQHF.

This clonotype was picked up many times. The V gene is TRBV10-3, the J gene TRBJ1-5, with 12 bases that match TRBD1. V lost 4 bases and J lost 7; bases outside the gene matches: 8. Germline V lookup: CDR1 ENHRY, CDR2 SYGVKD. The CDR3 is 16 residues long. The CDR3 region is CAISVGGQGAGQPQHF. CDR3 in DNA: TGTGCCATCAGTGTCGGGGGACAGGGGGCTGGACAGCCCCAGCATTTT.

V usage is TRBV19 and J usage is TRBJ2-7, with D perhaps being TRBD1 or TRBD2 (6 bases each). Germline V gene data show CDR1 as LNHDA and CDR2 as SQIVND (reference sequence). This CDR3 spans 14 amino acids. V lost 7 bases to trimming and J lost 2 bases, with 15 bases between them. The CDR3 loop reads CASKGDWPPYEQYF. Here the CDR3 DNA reads TGTGCCAGTAAGGGGGACTGGCCACCCTACGAGCAGTACTTC.

This clonotype has a count of ten or more. The gene calls are TRBV4-3 and TRBJ1-1, with a weak D call TRBD1 (6 bases). This CDR3 spans 16 amino acids. The germline CDR1 and CDR2 sequences are LGHNA and YSLEER. V dropped 0 bases and J dropped 4 bases, with 15 bases sitting between them. The chain's CDR3 is CASSQDLGGLITEAFF. CDR3 DNA sequence: TGCGCCAGCAGCCAAGATCTTGGGGGGCTTATCACTGAAGCTTTCTTT.